This TCR beta chain was identified in a study of blood T cell repertoires in COVID-19. TCRdb keeps only in-frame clones here, not all; method: immunoSEQ multiplex PCR. The data hold 150,000 or so clones, with 90% to 95% observed a single time. The CDR3 covers 14 residues. Germline V gives CDR1 MNHEY, CDR2 SVGAGI. The junction had 6 bases not matched to a gene; V was cut back by 6 bases and J by 6 bases. The TCR originated in a woman in her forties or fifties with acute or convalescent COVID-19. The specimen sequenced was peripheral blood. The rearrangement joins TRBV6-5 to TRBJ1-4, with 8 nucleotides matching TRBD1. The CDR3 DNA reads as TGTGCCAGCAGCTCAGACAGGGGAGATGAAAAACTGTTTTTT. This sequence encodes CASSSDRGDEKLFF.